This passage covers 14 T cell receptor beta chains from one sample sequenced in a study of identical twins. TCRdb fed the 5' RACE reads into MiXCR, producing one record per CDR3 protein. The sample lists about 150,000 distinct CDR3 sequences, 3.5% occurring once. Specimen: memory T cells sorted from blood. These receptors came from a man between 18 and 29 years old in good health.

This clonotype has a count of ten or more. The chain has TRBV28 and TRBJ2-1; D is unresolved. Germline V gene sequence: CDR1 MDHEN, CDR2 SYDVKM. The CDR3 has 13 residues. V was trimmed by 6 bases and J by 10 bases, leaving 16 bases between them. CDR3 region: CASSPPAVYEQFF. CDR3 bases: TGTGCCAGCAGCCCCCCGGCGGTATACGAGCAGTTCTTC. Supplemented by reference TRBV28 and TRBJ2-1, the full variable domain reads DVKVTQSSRYLVKRTGEKVFLECVQDMDHENMFWYRQDPGLGLRLIYFSYDVKMKEKGDIPEGYSVSREKKERFSLILESASTNQTSMYLCASSPPAVYEQFFGPGTRLTVL.

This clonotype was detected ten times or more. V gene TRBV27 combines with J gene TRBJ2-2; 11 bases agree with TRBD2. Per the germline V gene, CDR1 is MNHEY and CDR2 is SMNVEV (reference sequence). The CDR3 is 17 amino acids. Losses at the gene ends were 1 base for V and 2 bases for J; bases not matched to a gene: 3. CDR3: CASSLLGTSGNTGELFF. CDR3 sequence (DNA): TGTGCCAGCAGTTTATTGGGGACTAGCGGTAACACCGGGGAGCTGTTTTTT.

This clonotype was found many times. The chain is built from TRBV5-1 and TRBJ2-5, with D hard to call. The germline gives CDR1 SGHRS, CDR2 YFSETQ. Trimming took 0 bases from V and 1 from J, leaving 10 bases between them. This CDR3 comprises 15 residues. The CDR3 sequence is CASSLALGTQETQYF. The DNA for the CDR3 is TGCGCCAGCAGCTTGGCCTTGGGCACCCAAGAGACCCAGTACTTC. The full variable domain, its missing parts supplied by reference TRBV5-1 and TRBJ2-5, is KAGVTQTPRYLIKTRGQQVTLSCSPISGHRSVSWYQQTPGQGLQFLFEYFSETQRNKGNFPGRFSGRQFSNSRSEMNVSTLELGDSALYLCASSLALGTQETQYFGPGTRLLVL.

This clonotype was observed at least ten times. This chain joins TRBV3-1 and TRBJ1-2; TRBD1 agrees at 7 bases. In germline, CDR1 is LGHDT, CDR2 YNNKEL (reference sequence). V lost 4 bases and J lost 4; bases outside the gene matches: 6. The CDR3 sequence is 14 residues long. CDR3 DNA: TGTGCCAGCAGCCGGACAGGTATAATCTATGGCTACACCTTC. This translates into CASSRTGIIYGYTF.

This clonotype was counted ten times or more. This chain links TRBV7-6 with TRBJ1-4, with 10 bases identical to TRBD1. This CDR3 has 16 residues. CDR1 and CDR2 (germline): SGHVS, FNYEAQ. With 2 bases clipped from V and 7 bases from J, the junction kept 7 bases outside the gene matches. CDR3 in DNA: TGTGCCAGCAGCTTAACACCGGGACAGGGGAGTGAAAAACTGTTTTTT. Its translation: CASSLTPGQGSEKLFF.

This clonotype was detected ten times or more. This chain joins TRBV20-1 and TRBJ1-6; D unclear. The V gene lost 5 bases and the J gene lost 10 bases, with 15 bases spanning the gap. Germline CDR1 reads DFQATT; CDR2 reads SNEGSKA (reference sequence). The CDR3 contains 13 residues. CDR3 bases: TGCAGTGCTGCCCGGGGTGACGGATCACCCCTCCACTTT. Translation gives CSAARGDGSPLHF.

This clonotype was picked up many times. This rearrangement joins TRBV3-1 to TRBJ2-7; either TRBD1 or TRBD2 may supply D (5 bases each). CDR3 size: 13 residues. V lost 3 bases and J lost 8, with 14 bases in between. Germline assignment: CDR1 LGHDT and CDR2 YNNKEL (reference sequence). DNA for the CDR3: TGTGCCAGCAGCCAGGGGGATCAAGCTCAGCAGTACTTC. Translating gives CASSQGDQAQQYF.

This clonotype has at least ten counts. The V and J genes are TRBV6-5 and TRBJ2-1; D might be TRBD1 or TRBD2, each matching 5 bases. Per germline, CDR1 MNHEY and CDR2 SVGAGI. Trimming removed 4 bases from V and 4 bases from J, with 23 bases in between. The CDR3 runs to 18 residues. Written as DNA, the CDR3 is TGTGCCAGCAGTTCCGGACCAGAGCGGACACTGAGATACAATGAGCAGTTCTTC. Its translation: CASSSGPERTLRYNEQFF.

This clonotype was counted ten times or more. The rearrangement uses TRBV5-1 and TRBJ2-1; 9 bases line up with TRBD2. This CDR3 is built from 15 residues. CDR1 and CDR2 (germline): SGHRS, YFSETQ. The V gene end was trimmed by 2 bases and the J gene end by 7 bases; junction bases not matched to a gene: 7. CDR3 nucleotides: TGCGCCAGCAGCTTATCAGCGGGAGGACCTAATGAGCAGTTCTTC. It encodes CASSLSAGGPNEQFF.

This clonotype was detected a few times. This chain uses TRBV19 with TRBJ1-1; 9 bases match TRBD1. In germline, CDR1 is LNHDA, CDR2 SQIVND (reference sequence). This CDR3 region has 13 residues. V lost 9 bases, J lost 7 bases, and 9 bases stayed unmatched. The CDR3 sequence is CASSTGGRFEAFF. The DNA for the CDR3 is TGTGCCAGCTCAACAGGGGGCCGCTTTGAAGCTTTCTTT.

CDR3 DNA sequence: TGTGCCAGCAGTGAGGGACAGGGGGGGATTCAGCCCCAGCATTTT. Its protein product is CASSEGQGGIQPQHF. V is TRBV6-1 and J is TRBJ1-5, with 11 nucleotides matching TRBD1. Germline V CDR1 and CDR2: MNHNS, SASEGT. V was pared by 3 bases and J by 6 bases, with 4 bases of the junction left unmatched. The CDR3 loop spans 15 amino acids.

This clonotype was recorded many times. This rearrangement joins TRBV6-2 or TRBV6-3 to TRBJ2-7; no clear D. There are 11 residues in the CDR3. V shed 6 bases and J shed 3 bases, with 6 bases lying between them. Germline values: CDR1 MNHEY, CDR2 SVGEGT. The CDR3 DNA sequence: TGTGCCAGCAGCTTTAACTACGAGCAGTACTTC. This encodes CASSFNYEQYF.

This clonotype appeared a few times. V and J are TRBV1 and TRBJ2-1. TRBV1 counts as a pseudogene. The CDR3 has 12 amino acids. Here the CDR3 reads CMLRDSHNEQFF. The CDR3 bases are TGCATGCTCCGGGACTCCCACAATGAGCAGTTCTTC.

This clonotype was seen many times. Written as DNA, the CDR3 is TGCAGTGCTAGAGAAGACAGGGACGACGAGCAGTACGTC. The encoded protein is CSAREDRDDEQYV. This chain joins TRBV20-1 and TRBJ2-7; 7 nucleotides line up with TRBD1. In germline, CDR1 is DFQATT, CDR2 SNEGSKA (reference sequence). V lost 0 bases, J lost 5 bases, and 4 bases stayed unmatched. The CDR3 totals 13 residues.